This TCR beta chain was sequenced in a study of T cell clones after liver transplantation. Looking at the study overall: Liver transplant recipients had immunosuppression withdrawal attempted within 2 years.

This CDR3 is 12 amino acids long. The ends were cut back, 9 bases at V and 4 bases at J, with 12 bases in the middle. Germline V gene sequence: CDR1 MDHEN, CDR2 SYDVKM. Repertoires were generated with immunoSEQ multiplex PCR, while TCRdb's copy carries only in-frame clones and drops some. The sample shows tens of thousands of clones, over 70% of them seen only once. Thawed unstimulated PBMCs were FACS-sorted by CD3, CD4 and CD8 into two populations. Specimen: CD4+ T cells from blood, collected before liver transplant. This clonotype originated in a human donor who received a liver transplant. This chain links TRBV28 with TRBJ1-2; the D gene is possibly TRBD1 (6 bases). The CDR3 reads CASSDRTYGYTF. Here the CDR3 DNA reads TGTGCCAGTTCAGACAGGACCTATGGCTACACCTTC.